This T cell receptor beta chain was found in a study of blood T cell repertoires in COVID-19 (dated by TCRdb to about 2020). As for the study more broadly: Collaborator samples came from the United States, Italy and Spain and covered acute and convalescent phases of COVID-19. Where available, HLA class I and class II types were taken from metadata supplied by the sample provider and were not determined by assay-based typing. The sample metadata nearly always contained a de-identified subject ID, COVID-19 status, age in years and sex. The prospective study material was composed of cDNA or gDNA derived from T cells, B-cell-depleted T cells, or PBMCs. Samples were obtained from the ongoing ImmuneRACE study (first 160 participants) and from about 1,300 subjects provided by 6 global collaborators. The repertoires were released in a freely available public database intended as a resource for research on the immune response to SARS-CoV-2. The dataset comprised deeply sampled blood TCRbeta repertoires from subjects exposed to, actively infected with, or recovered from COVID-19.

What the study reported, not specific to this receptor: The quantity of clinical and demographic metadata differed by source and by participant and was supplied without curation.

The germline V gene sets CDR1 to KGHSH and CDR2 to LQKENI. Counted from cysteine to phenylalanine, this CDR3 has 12 amino acids. Kept here is only the CDR3 DNA, which spans 36 bases and is read in frame from base 1. V sheds 6 bases and J sheds 5 bases, leaving 10 bases between their ends. TCRbeta CDR3 regions were amplified from genomic DNA using the immunoSEQ Assay, a bias-controlled multiplex PCR. In the original analysis: Nucleated cell counts per sample were estimated from amplification of reference gene primers within the assay. To quantify the absolute abundance of each unique TCRbeta CDR3 rearrangement, sequence reads were collapsed and filtered. For each sample, productive Simpson clonality was calculated as the square root of Simpson's diversity index over productive rearrangements. This immuneACCESS table, as held by TCRdb, lists in-frame sequences with V and J called but not all clones. Of the missing ones, under half trace to an unresolved V gene in checked studies; the others have no known cause. That table gives V, J and clone size, and the DNA gave D and trimming. The sample yields some 120,000 clones; around 81% were counted once. The ten largest account for 17% of the sample.

Concerning this clone itself: Its antigen remains unidentified. It has no much larger one-base neighbor in the sample; base qualities were not kept.

In Seattle, one collaborating source enrolled patients while the infection was active and tracked those patients longitudinally over the course of disease. The collaborating institutions used their own protocols to collect whole blood in K2EDTA tubes. For TCRbeta analysis, collaborator samples were shipped as frozen whole blood, as isolated PBMCs, or as DNA extracted from either sample type. The receptor chain draws on TRBV18 and TRBJ2-5; no D gene call is confident. What was sequenced was peripheral blood. The clonotype comes from a man aged 30 to 39 with COVID-19, enrolled during active disease. The CDR3 in this case is CASSSSPETQYF. The DNA sequence is as follows: TGTGCCAGCTCGTCCTCCCCCGAGACCCAGTACTTC.